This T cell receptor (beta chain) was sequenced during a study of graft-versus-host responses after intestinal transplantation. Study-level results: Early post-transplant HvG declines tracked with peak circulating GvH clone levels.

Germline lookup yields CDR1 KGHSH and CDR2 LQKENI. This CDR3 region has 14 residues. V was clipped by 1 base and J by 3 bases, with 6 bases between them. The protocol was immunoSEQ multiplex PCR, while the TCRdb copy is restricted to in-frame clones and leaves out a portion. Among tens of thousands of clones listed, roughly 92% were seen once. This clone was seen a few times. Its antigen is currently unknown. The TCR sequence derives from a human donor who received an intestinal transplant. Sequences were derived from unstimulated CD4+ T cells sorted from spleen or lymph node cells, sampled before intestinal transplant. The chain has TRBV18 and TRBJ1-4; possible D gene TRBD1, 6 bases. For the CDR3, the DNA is TGTGCCAGCTCACCACGGACAGCTAATGAAAAACTGTTTTTT. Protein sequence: CASSPRTANEKLFF.